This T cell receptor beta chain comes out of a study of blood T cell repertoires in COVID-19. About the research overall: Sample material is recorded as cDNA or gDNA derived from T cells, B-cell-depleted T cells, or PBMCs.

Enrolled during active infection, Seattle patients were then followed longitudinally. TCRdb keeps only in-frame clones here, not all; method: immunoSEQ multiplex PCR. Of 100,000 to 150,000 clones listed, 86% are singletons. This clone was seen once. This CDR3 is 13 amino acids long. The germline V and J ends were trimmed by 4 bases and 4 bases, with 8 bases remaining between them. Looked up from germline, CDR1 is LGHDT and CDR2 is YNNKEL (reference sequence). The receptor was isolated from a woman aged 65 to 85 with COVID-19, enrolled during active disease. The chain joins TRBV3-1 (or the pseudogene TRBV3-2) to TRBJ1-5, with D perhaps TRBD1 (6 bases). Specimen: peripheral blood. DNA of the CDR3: TGTGCCAGCAGCCCTGGGACAAATCAGCCCCAGCATTTT. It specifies CASSPGTNQPQHF.